The 20 T cell receptor beta chains in this list originate from one sample, sequenced in a study of blood T cells in healthy people across ages. Next came a second PCR, run for roughly 6 to 11 cycles, which used a sample-barcoded 5' primer along with a J-beta primer mix. TCRdb passed the 5' RACE reads through MiXCR, listing each CDR3 protein once. The sample consists of about 1.6 million distinct CDR3 sequences, around 35% of them appearing once. Sequenced material: blood. These receptors came from a woman in her twenties or thirties in good health.

J is TRBJ1-3 and V is TRBV20-1, with D possibly matching TRBD1 (5 bases). Between the trimmed V and J ends, which lost 5 bases and 4 bases, there was a span of 15 bases. Germline V lookup: CDR1 DFQATT, CDR2 SNEGSKA (reference sequence). The CDR3 length is 14 residues. The CDR3 sequence is CSAYTGGFGNTIYF. CDR3 in DNA: TGCAGTGCTTACACAGGAGGGTTCGGAAACACCATATATTTT.

The genes are TRBV27 and TRBJ2-1, with D tentatively TRBD1 (6 bases). The CDR3 covers 16 residues. In germline, CDR1 is MNHEY, CDR2 SMNVEV (reference sequence). The V end lost 3 bases, the J end lost 4 bases, and 16 bases lay between the germline ends. As DNA, the CDR3 is TGTGCCAGCAGTTTTTTGGGGGCAGGACCTTACAATGAGCAGTTCTTC. It codes for CASSFLGAGPYNEQFF.

The gene calls are TRBV3-1 and TRBJ2-1, with a weak D call TRBD2 (5 bases). The V and J ends lost 4 bases and 4 bases respectively, with 11 bases between them. The CDR3 sequence is 14 residues long. Germline assignment: CDR1 LGHDT and CDR2 YNNKEL (reference sequence). DNA of the CDR3: TGTGCCAGCAGCCCACTCGGACTGTACAATGAGCAGTTCTTC. Translation gives CASSPLGLYNEQFF.

The chain employs TRBV30 and TRBJ2-1; the match to TRBD1 covers 9 bases. Germline V gene lookup returns CDR1 GTSNPN and CDR2 SVGIG (reference sequence). Trimming took 6 bases from V and 4 from J; bases not matched to a gene: 7. CDR3 length equals 14 residues. The CDR3 DNA follows: TGTGCCTGCCAGGGGACAGGGTTATACAATGAGCAGTTCTTC. It yields the protein CACQGTGLYNEQFF.

This clonotype was observed a handful of times. This chain joins TRBV20-1 and TRBJ2-5; 10 nucleotides agree with TRBD2. CDR3 length equals 14 residues. J was trimmed by 5 bases and V by 5 bases; bases with no gene match: 8. Germline loops: CDR1 DFQATT, CDR2 SNEGSKA (reference sequence). For the CDR3, the DNA is TGCAGTGCTCCTCTAGCGGGGGCGTTGGAGACCCAGTACTTC. Its protein is CSAPLAGALETQYF.

Concerning this clonotype itself: Given a much more abundant clone one base away, this may be a read error. The chain employs TRBV7-9 and TRBJ2-7; D is ambiguous. Germline V gives CDR1 SEHNR, CDR2 FQNEAQ (reference sequence). CDR3 length: 11 amino acids. The CDR3 nucleotides are TGTGTCAGCAGCTCTCAAGGGGAGCAGTACTTC. Its protein is CVSSSQGEQYF. The complete variable domain, with remaining parts taken from reference TRBV7-9 and TRBJ2-7, reads DTGVSQNPRHKITKRGQNVTFRCDPISEHNRLYWYRQTLGQGPEFLTYFQNEAQLEKSRLLSDRFSAERPKGSFSTLEIQRTEQGDSAMYLCVSSSQGEQYFGPGTRLTVT.

Remarks on this clonotype: A much larger clone differs from this one at a single base, so this may be a read error. V gene TRBV5-8 combines with J gene TRBJ2-1, with D maybe TRBD1 (5 bases). The CDR3 totals 14 residues. Germline V gene sequence: CDR1 SGHTS, CDR2 YDEGEE. With 0 bases removed from V and 5 bases from J, the gap between germline ends came to 9 bases. The DNA for the CDR3 is TGTGCCAGCAGCTTGGCCAGGGTACACAATGAGCAGTTCTTC. Amino acid sequence: CASSLARVHNEQFF.

The CDR3 region has the DNA TGTGCCAGCAGTCAGCTCGGGACAGGGTCCTACGAGCAGTACTTC. It specifies CASSQLGTGSYEQYF. V and J are TRBV28 and TRBJ2-5; 9 nucleotides line up with TRBD1. The tail of the sequence fits TRBJ2-7 better, so the J call may be wrong. CDR1 is MDHEN and CDR2 is SYDVKM in the germline V gene. The CDR3 contains 15 residues.

The rearrangement links TRBV7-9 to TRBJ1-4, with D possibly matching TRBD1 (5 bases). CDR1 SEHNR and CDR2 FQNEAQ come from the germline V gene (reference sequence). This CDR3 has 13 amino acids. Trimming removed 6 bases from V and 2 bases from J, with 7 bases in between. CDR3 DNA sequence: TGTGCCAGCAGTTGGGGGACTAATGAAAAACTGTTTTTT. Its protein is CASSWGTNEKLFF. Full variable domain (outside the CDR3, taken from reference TRBV7-9 and TRBJ1-4): DTGVSQNPRHKITKRGQNVTFRCDPISEHNRLYWYRQTLGQGPEFLTYFQNEAQLEKSRLLSDRFSAERPKGSFSTLEIQRTEQGDSAMYLCASSWGTNEKLFFGSGTQLSVL.

The chain recombines TRBV20-1 with TRBJ2-7; 9 bases are a match to TRBD2. J was trimmed by 3 bases and V by 6 bases; bases with no gene match: 12. Germline lookup yields CDR1 DFQATT and CDR2 SNEGSKA (reference sequence). CDR3 size: 15 residues. In DNA, the CDR3 is TGCAGTGCCCCGGGAGGTAGCGGGGGATTCTACGAGCAGTACTTC. It codes for CSAPGGSGGFYEQYF.

The gene calls are TRBV6-5 and TRBJ2-1; D is unresolved. Looked up from germline, CDR1 is MNHEY and CDR2 is SVGAGI. V was shortened by 7 bases and J by 2 bases, with 9 bases between the two germline ends. The CDR3 has 13 amino acids. DNA of the CDR3: TGTGCCAGCACAGAGAGCCCCTACAATGAGCAGTTCTTC. Protein product: CASTESPYNEQFF.

This clonotype has just a few counts. The V and J genes are TRBV27 and TRBJ2-7; D tentatively fits TRBD1 or TRBD2 (5 bases each). This CDR3 has 14 amino acids. Trimming removed 3 bases at V and 1 base at J, with 10 bases between. Germline V gene data show CDR1 as MNHEY and CDR2 as SMNVEV (reference sequence). The CDR3 bases are TGTGCCAGCAGTTTCCTGGGGGAATCCTACGAGCAGTACTTC. Residues: CASSFLGESYEQYF.

The CDR3 DNA reads TGTGCCACCAGTGGTCGGGACCTGGGTCCCTATACTAGGAATGAGCAGTTCTTC. It specifies CATSGRDLGPYTRNEQFF. The chain links TRBV24-1 to TRBJ2-1, with D possibly called TRBD1 or TRBD2 (5 bases each). CDR3 length equals 18 residues. V was cut by 5 bases and J by 7 bases, with 26 bases left in between. Germline lookup yields CDR1 KGHDR and CDR2 SFDVKD.

The chain couples TRBV27 to TRBJ2-7, with D tentatively TRBD1 (7 bases). This CDR3 is 15 amino acids long. Trimming pared 5 bases from V and 0 bases from J, leaving 14 bases between. The germline V gene has CDR1 MNHEY and CDR2 SMNVEV (reference sequence). For the CDR3, the DNA is TGTGCCAGCAGTGCTCAGGGGGGCCACTCCTACGAGCAGTACTTC. Its translation is CASSAQGGHSYEQYF.

This clonotype has a handful of counts. The junction differs from germline at one of its ends, possibly a read error. V and J are TRBV20-1 and TRBJ1-5; D is undetermined. The CDR3 totals 13 residues. From germline, CDR1 is DFQATT and CDR2 SNEGSKA (reference sequence). CDR3 sequence reads: CSATSNPLQPQHF. In DNA form, the CDR3 reads TGCAGCGCTACCTCGAATCCCCTTCAGCCCCAGCATTTT.

This chain connects TRBV20-1 to TRBJ2-7; D perhaps matches TRBD2 (6 bases). V was clipped by 4 bases and J by 5 bases, with 21 bases between them. This CDR3 comprises 15 residues. Looked up from germline, CDR1 is DFQATT and CDR2 is SNEGSKA (reference sequence). CDR3 coding DNA: TGCAGTGCTATCGTCCCCGGGGGTGGGGGTCACGAGCAGTACTTC. Translation: CSAIVPGGGGHEQYF.

The table lists this clonotype with a count of one. The chain combines TRBV5-5 with TRBJ1-1, with D perhaps matching TRBD1 (5 bases). This CDR3 is 13 amino acids long. V lost 0 bases and J lost 4, with 7 bases in between. CDR1 and CDR2 from the germline V gene are SGHKS and YYEKEE (reference sequence). The CDR3 sequence: CASSLEGITEAFF. For the CDR3, the DNA is TGTGCCAGCAGCTTGGAGGGGATCACTGAAGCTTTCTTT.

The J gene is TRBJ1-1, the V gene TRBV5-1; D call uncertain. V gave up 8 bases and J gave up 1 base, with 9 bases separating them. Germline lookup yields CDR1 SGHRS and CDR2 YFSETQ. The CDR3 totals 12 residues. The CDR3, as DNA: TGCGCCAGTAGAGACCCGAACACTGAAGCTTTCTTT. It yields the protein CASRDPNTEAFF.

This clonotype has a handful of counts. The chain has TRBV20-1 and TRBJ1-5; no clear D gene. The CDR3 consists of 13 residues. V was shortened by 5 bases and J by 0 bases, with 8 bases between the two germline ends. In germline, CDR1 is DFQATT, CDR2 SNEGSKA (reference sequence). CDR3 amino acids: CSARRYSNQPQHF. Written as DNA, the CDR3 is TGCAGTGCTCGTCGGTATAGCAATCAGCCCCAGCATTTT.

This clonotype was seen only once. The genes are TRBV20-1 and TRBJ1-5; tentative D call: TRBD1 (6 bases). This CDR3 comprises 17 residues. Germline values: CDR1 DFQATT, CDR2 SNEGSKA (reference sequence). The V end lost 3 bases, the J end lost 1 base, and 19 bases lay between the germline ends. DNA of the CDR3: TGCAGTGCTAGCCACACCCGGAGGGGGGCCAGCAATCAGCCCCAGCATTTT. This sequence encodes CSASHTRRGASNQPQHF.